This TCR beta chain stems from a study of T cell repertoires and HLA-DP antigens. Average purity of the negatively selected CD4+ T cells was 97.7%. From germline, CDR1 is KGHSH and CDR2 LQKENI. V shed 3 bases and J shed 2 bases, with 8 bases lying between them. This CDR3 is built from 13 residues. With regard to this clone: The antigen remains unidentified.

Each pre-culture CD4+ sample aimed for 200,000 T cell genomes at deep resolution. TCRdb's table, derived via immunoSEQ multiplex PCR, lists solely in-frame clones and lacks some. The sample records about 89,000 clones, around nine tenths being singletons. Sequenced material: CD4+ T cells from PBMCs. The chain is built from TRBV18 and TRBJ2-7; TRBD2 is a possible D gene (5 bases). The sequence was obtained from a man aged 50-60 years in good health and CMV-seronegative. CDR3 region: CASSPAGAYEQYF. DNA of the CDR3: TGTGCCAGCTCACCCGCCGGGGCCTACGAGCAGTACTTC.